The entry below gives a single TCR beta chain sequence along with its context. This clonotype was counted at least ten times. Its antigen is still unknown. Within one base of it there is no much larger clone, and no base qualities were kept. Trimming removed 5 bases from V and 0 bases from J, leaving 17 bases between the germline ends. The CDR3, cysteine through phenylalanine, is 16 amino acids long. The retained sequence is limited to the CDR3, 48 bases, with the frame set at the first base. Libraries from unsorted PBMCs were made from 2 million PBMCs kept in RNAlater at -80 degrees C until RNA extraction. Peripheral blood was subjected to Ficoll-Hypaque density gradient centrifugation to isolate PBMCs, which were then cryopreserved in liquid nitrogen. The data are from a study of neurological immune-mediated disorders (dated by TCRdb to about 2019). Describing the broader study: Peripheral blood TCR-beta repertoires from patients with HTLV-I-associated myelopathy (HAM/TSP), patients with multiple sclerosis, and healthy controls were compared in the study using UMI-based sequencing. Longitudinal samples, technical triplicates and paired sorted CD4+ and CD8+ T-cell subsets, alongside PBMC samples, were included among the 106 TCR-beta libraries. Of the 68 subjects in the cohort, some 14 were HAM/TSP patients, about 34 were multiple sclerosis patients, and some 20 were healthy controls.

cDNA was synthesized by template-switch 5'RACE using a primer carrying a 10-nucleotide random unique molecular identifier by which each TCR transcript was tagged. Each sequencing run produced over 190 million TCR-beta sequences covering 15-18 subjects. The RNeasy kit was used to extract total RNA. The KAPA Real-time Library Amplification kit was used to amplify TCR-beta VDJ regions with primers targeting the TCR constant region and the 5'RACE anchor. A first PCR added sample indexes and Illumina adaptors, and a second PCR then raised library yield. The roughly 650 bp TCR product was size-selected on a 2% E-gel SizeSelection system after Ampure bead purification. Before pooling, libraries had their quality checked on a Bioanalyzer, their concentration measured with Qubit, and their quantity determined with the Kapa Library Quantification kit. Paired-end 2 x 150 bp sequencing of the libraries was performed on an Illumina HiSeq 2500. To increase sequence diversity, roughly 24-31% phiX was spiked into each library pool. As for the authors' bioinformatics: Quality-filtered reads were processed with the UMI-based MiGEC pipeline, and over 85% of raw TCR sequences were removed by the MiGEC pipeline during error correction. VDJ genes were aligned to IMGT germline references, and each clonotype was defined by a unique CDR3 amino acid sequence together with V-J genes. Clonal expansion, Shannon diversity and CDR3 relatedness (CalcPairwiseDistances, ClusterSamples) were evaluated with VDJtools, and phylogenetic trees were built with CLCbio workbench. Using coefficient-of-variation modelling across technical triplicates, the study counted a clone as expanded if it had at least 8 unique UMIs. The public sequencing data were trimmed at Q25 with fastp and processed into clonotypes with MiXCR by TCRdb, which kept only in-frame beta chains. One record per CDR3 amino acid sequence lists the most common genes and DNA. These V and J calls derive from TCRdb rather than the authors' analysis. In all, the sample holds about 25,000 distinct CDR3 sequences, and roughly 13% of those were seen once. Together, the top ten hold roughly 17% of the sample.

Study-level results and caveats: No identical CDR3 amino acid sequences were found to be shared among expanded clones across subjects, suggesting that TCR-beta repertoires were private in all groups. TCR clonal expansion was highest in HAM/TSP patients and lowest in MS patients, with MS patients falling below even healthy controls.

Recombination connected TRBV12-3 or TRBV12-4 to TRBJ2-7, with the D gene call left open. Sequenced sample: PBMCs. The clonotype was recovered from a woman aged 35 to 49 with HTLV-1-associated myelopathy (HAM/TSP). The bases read TGTGCCAGCAGTCCAGGCATGGGCAGTCCCTCCTACGAGCAGTACTTC. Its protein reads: CASSPGMGSPSYEQYF.